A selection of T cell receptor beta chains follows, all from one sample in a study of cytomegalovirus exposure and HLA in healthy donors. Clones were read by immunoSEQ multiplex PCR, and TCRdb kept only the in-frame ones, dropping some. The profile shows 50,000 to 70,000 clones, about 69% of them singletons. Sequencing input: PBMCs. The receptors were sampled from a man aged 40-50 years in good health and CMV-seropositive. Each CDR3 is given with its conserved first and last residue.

CDR3aa: CASRSPVLVPNRSPLHF
j_gene: TRBJ1-6
v_gene: TRBV7-2
len: 17

CDR3aa: CASSLAGGSSEQYF
j_gene: TRBJ2-7
v_gene: TRBV13
len: 14

CDR3aa: CASSQLVGQDNEQFF
j_gene: TRBJ2-1
v_gene: TRBV4-1
len: 15

CDR3aa: CASSEREVTEAFF
j_gene: TRBJ1-1
v_gene: TRBV6-1
len: 13

CDR3aa: CASSYAVNEQFF
j_gene: TRBJ2-1
v_gene: TRBV6-6
len: 12

CDR3aa: CASSQVLEDTQYF
j_gene: TRBJ2-3
v_gene: TRBV4-2
len: 13

CDR3aa: CASSQSRGGAEQFF
j_gene: TRBJ2-1
v_gene: TRBV4-1
len: 14

CDR3aa: CASSSGQAGANVLTF
j_gene: TRBJ2-6
v_gene: TRBV11-1
len: 15

CDR3aa: CASSEGLLRVDTQYF
j_gene: TRBJ2-3
v_gene: TRBV9
len: 15

CDR3aa: CASSHLSGRDTYEQYF
j_gene: TRBJ2-7
v_gene: TRBV6-7
len: 16

CDR3aa: CASSFTTGNYGYTF
j_gene: TRBJ1-2
v_gene: TRBV7-2
len: 14

CDR3aa: CASSIGPLGGYEQYF
j_gene: TRBJ2-7
v_gene: TRBV19
len: 15

CDR3aa: CASSERAGNTIYF
j_gene: TRBJ1-3
v_gene: TRBV4-3
len: 13

CDR3aa: CASSYSLAQPQHF
j_gene: TRBJ1-5
v_gene: TRBV6-5
len: 13

CDR3aa: CASSPPIIRVGYTF
j_gene: TRBJ1-2
v_gene: TRBV7-9
len: 14

CDR3aa: CSVVVRADQPQHF
j_gene: TRBJ1-5
v_gene: TRBV29-1
len: 13

CDR3aa: CASSIDRRQETQYF
j_gene: TRBJ2-5
v_gene: TRBV19
len: 14

CDR3aa: CAWSAGRDYGYTF
j_gene: TRBJ1-2
v_gene: TRBV30
len: 13